This section outlines one TCR beta chain sequence together with its context. Its antigen is unidentified. The data belong to a study of CD8+CD57+ T cells in acquired aplastic anemia. As for the study in general: The mean DNA yield obtained from sorted CD4+ and CD8+ cells came to 3.2 ug.

The study's findings and limits: The study identified twenty-nine CD8+ CDR3 sequences shared by patients and controls. In CD8+ cells, Simpson's diversity showed no significant difference between patients and controls.

Both TCR beta VDJ combination and CDR3 sequence profiling were carried out. Genomic DNA was the template for this profiling. Each CDR3 protein gets one entry after TCRdb re-called the reads with MiXCR. The sample includes roughly 290,000 distinct CDR3 sequences, roughly 59% of them seen just once. Individuals selected for sequencing had exhibited CD8+CD57+ cell expansion on flow cytometry. Receipt of therapy had not occurred in any patient by the time of blood sampling. The CDR3 runs 15 residues. In germline, CDR1 is SGHTA, CDR2 FQGNSA. V was cut by 2 bases and J by 9 bases, with 17 bases left in between.

The chain links TRBV7-2 to TRBJ2-1, with a weak D call TRBD2 (7 bases). The sequencing input was sorted CD4+, CD8+, or CD8+CD57+ T cells (not recorded which) from PBMCs. The TCR originated in a human donor with aplastic anemia. The CDR3 reads CASSLLLLGGGEQFF. In nucleotides, the CDR3 is TGTGCCAGCAGCTTACTCCTGCTGGGAGGGGGTGAGCAGTTCTTC.